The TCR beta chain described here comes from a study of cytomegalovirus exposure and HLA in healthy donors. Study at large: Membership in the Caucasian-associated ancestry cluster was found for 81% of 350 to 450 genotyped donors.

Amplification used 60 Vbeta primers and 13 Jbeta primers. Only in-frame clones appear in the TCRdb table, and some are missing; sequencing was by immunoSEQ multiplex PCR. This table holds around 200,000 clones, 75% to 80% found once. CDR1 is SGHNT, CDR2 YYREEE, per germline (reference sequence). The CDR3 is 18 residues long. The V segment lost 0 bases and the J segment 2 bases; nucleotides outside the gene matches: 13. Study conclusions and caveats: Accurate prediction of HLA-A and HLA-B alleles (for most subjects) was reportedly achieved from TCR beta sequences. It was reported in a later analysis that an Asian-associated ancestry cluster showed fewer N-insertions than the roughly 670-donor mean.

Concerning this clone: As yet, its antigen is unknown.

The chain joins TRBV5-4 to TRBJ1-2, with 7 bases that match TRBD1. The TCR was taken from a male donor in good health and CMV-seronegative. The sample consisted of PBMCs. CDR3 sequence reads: CASSLDGLRGGVNYGYTF. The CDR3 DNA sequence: TGTGCCAGCAGCTTGGACGGCCTTCGAGGGGGCGTCAACTATGGCTACACCTTC.